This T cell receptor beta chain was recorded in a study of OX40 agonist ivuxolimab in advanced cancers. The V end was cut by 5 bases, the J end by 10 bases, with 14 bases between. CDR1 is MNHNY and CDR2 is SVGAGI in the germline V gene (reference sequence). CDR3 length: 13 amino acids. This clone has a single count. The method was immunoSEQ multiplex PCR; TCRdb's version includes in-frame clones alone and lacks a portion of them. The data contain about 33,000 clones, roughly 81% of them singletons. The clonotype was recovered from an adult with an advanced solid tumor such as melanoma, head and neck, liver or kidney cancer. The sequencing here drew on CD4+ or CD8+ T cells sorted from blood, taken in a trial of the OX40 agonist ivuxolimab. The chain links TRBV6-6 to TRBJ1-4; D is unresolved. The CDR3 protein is CASSALVGGKLFF. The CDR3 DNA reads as TGTGCCAGCAGTGCCTTAGTGGGTGGAAAACTGTTTTTT.